This is a list of T cell receptor beta chains from one sample in a study of T cell responses to AZD1222 COVID-19 vaccine. Generated by immunoSEQ multiplex PCR, the TCRdb table keeps only in-frame clones and is missing some. The table shows about 120,000 clones, with roughly 92% occurring only once. The specimen comprised peripheral blood, sampled on day 0 of AZD1222 vaccination. Receptors were obtained from an adult in good health. CDR3s include the opening cysteine and the closing phenylalanine or tryptophan. The D gene is left open where the match is weak. Clone size is shown for a subset of rows, as once, few, many or a class of expanded clone.

size,D,J,V,DNA,CDR3
-,-,TRBJ1-3,TRBV19,TGTGCCAGTAGTATGACGGCGACCAGCTCTGGAAACACCATATATTTT,CASSMTATSSGNTIYF
-,TRBD2,TRBJ2-1,TRBV7-3,TGTGCCAGCAGCCCACAGGGACTAGCGGGGTTGGATGAGCAGTTCTTC,CASSPQGLAGLDEQFF
-,TRBD2,TRBJ2-1,TRBV9,TGTGCCAGCAGCTTTGGTGGACTAGCGGAGCTCAATGAGCAGTTCTTC,CASSFGGLAELNEQFF
-,-,TRBJ1-5,TRBV6-1,TGTGCCAGCAGTGAAGATCGAAGGGCGAATCAGCCCCAGCATTTT,CASSEDRRANQPQHF
-,-,TRBJ1-2,TRBV3-1/TRBV3-2,TGTGCCAGCAGCCAAGAAGGTCACGGCAACTATGGCTACACCTTC,CASSQEGHGNYGYTF
-,-,TRBJ1-2,TRBV6-2/TRBV6-3,TGTGCCAGCAGCTACTCAGGGAGGGATAACTATGGCTACACCTTC,CASSYSGRDNYGYTF
-,TRBD1,TRBJ1-2,TRBV6-5,TGTGCCAGCAGTTCTAGGGGGCTTTGGGGCTATGGCTACACCTTC,CASSSRGLWGYGYTF
-,TRBD1,TRBJ1-5,TRBV5-1,TGCGCCAGCAGCCCCAGGGACAGGGAAATTGGCAATCAGCCCCAGCATTTT,CASSPRDREIGNQPQHF
-,-,TRBJ1-1,TRBV30,TGTGCCTGGAGTCCTCCACGGGGGAGTGCTTTCTTT,CAWSPPRGSAFF
-,TRBD1,TRBJ2-5,TRBV4-1,TGCGCCAGCAGCCAAGGGGCAGGGGGCCACCAAGAGACCCAGTACTTC,CASSQGAGGHQETQYF
-,-,TRBJ2-2,TRBV4-2,TGTGCCAGCAGCCAAGACCACAGGGGGGGCACCGGGGAGCTGTTTTTT,CASSQDHRGGTGELFF
-,TRBD1,TRBJ1-2,TRBV5-6,TGTGCCAGCAGCCAACTCCGGGACAGTATAAACTGGGGCTACACCTTC,CASSQLRDSINWGYTF
-,TRBD2,TRBJ2-1,TRBV10-3,TGTGCCATCACTCACAGCGGGAGCGCCTACAATGAGCAGTTCTTC,CAITHSGSAYNEQFF
few,-,TRBJ1-1,TRBV12-3/TRBV12-4,TGTGCCAGCAGCTATACGACCGACACTGAAGCTTTCTTT,CASSYTTDTEAFF
once,-,TRBJ1-5,TRBV7-8,TGTGCCAGCAGCTTAACGCTAAGGCGTCCGGGACATGTAGAAGTTAATCAGCCCCAGCATTTT,CASSLTLRRPGHVEVNQPQHF
-,-,TRBJ1-2,TRBV25-1,TGTGCCAGCAGTGAAAGCGGGAGGGCAGGGAATGGCTACACCTTC,CASSESGRAGNGYTF
-,-,TRBJ1-1,TRBV5-1,TGCGCCAGCAGCTGGGGGACATTTGGGGACACTGAAGCTTTCTTT,CASSWGTFGDTEAFF
once,TRBD1,TRBJ1-6,TRBV6-5,TGTGCCAGCCGACCCGGACAGGCCGCAAATTCACCCCTCCACTTT,CASRPGQAANSPLHF
-,-,TRBJ1-5,TRBV27,TGTGCCAGCAGTTTAGCGGGTCCGACAGTCCATAGCAATCAGCCCCAGCATTTT,CASSLAGPTVHSNQPQHF
once,-,TRBJ1-1,TRBV6-5,TGTGCCAGCAGTTACCAACCCCCGCCAGGGATCACTGAAGCTTTCTTT,CASSYQPPPGITEAFF
-,-,TRBJ1-2,TRBV9,TGTGCCAGCAGCGGACAGGTGGCCCCCTCAACCTTC,CASSGQVAPSTF
-,TRBD1,TRBJ1-1,TRBV7-2,TGTGCCAGCAGCCCACAGGGGAGGGGTACTGAAGCTTTCTTT,CASSPQGRGTEAFF
-,-,TRBJ1-1,TRBV12-3/TRBV12-4,TGTGCCAGCAGTTGGCAGAACACTGAAGCTTTCTTT,CASSWQNTEAFF
-,-,TRBJ1-6,TRBV7-2,TGTGCCAGCAGCCCGACGACAAGGGGTTCACCCCTCCACTTT,CASSPTTRGSPLHF
-,TRBD2,TRBJ2-1,TRBV5-1,TGCGCCAGCAGCTTGAGCGGGGGGGCCAAAGATGAGCAGTTCTTC,CASSLSGGAKDEQFF
-,TRBD1,TRBJ1-5,TRBV18,TGTGCCAGCTCACCCAGGGGGCGCAGCAATCAGCCCCAGCATTTT,CASSPRGRSNQPQHF
once,-,TRBJ2-1,TRBV7-3,TGTGCCAGCAGCTTCAAGGGGTCTGCTGAGCAGTTCTTC,CASSFKGSAEQFF
-,-,TRBJ1-1,TRBV21-1,TGTGCCAGCAGCAATCTTTCCTTCATGGGGACTGAAGCTTTCTTT,CASSNLSFMGTEAFF
once,-,TRBJ1-4,TRBV19,TGTGCCAGTAGTCTTTGGGGCCAGGGTGAAAAACTGTTTTTT,CASSLWGQGEKLFF
few,-,TRBJ2-4,TRBV11-2,TGTGCCAGCAGGAGGGTGAGGGAAAACATTCAGTACTTC,CASRRVRENIQYF
-,-,TRBJ1-1,TRBV6-5,TGTGCCAGCAGTCCCGCCGCCAGCTCGAACACTGAAGCTTTCTTT,CASSPAASSNTEAFF
-,TRBD2,TRBJ2-3,TRBV7-2,TGTGCCAGCAGCTTAGGGCTAGCGGGAGGGGGAGATACGCAGTATTTT,CASSLGLAGGGDTQYF
-,-,TRBJ1-5,TRBV24-1,TGTGCCACCAGTGATTTTGGTCAGTATAGCAATCAGCCCCAGCATTTT,CATSDFGQYSNQPQHF
-,TRBD1,TRBJ1-2,TRBV9,TGTGCCAGCAGCGCCGCTTCGGGACAGGACTATGGCTACACCTTC,CASSAASGQDYGYTF
-,-,TRBJ1-6,TRBV19,TGTGCCAGTAGTTACAGGGATACTAATTCACCCCTCCACTTT,CASSYRDTNSPLHF
-,-,TRBJ2-3,TRBV27,TGTGCCAGCAGTTTATGGTGGCGGGCCGGCACAGATACGCAGTATTTT,CASSLWWRAGTDTQYF
-,TRBD1,TRBJ2-1,TRBV7-9,TGTGCCAGCAGCTCCGGGACAGGGCGAGTCTATGAGCAGTTCTTC,CASSSGTGRVYEQFF
once,-,TRBJ1-1,TRBV6-5,TGTGCCAGCAGTTCCGACCGGGTGAGAGCCACTGAAGCTTTCTTT,CASSSDRVRATEAFF
-,-,TRBJ1-2,TRBV10-3,TGTGCCATCAGTGAGTCGTCCGGGGGCCGCGGTGGCTACACCTTC,CAISESSGGRGGYTF
-,-,TRBJ1-6,TRBV5-1,TGCGCCAGCACCCCTGGCCGGGGGGATTCACCCCTCCACTTT,CASTPGRGDSPLHF
-,-,TRBJ2-1,TRBV29-1,TGCAGCGTTGGCGGGGGGACAGGGTATAATGAGCAGTTCTTC,CSVGGGTGYNEQFF
-,-,TRBJ2-6,TRBV19,TGTGCCAGTAGTCCCCGGGCTGCTGGGGCCAACGTCCTGACTTTC,CASSPRAAGANVLTF